This entry lists 13 T cell receptor beta chains sequenced from one sample in a study of control samples from healthy donors and cancer patients. The table came from immunoSEQ multiplex PCR; TCRdb's copy has only in-frame clones and leaves some out. The table shows 130,000 to 150,000 clones, with about 85% occurring only once. Sequenced material: blood. Source of these receptors: a woman aged 25 to 39 in good health.

The chain carries TRBV6-4 and TRBJ1-6, with 8 bases lining up with TRBD1. In germline, CDR1 is MRHNA, CDR2 SNTAGT. Trimming at V came to 8 bases and at J to 10 bases, leaving 7 bases not matched to a gene. The CDR3 spans 13 residues. Here the CDR3 reads CASRTGLGSPLHF. CDR3 bases: TGTGCCAGCCGGACAGGGCTAGGGTCACCCCTCCACTTT.

The chain uses TRBV5-1 and TRBJ1-2; 7 positions agree with TRBD1. With V trimmed by 5 bases and J by 4 bases, 8 bases remained unmatched. CDR3 length: 14 residues. CDR1 is SGHRS, CDR2 YFSETQ, per germline. The CDR3 reads CASSLGGTVYGYTF. Written as DNA, the CDR3 is TGCGCCAGCAGTCTAGGGGGCACAGTCTATGGCTACACCTTC.

The rearrangement links TRBV10-3 to TRBJ1-6, with unresolved D. This CDR3 is 12 amino acids long. The ends were cut back, 0 bases at V and 11 bases at J, with 5 bases in the middle. CDR1 is ENHRY and CDR2 is SYGVKD in the germline V gene. CDR3 region: CAISESRPPLHF. CDR3 nucleotide sequence: TGTGCCATCAGTGAGTCGCGGCCACCCCTCCACTTT.

The chain couples TRBV19 to TRBJ2-1; TRBD2 agrees at 8 bases. V gave up 7 bases and J gave up 3 bases; unmatched junction bases: 11. Looked up from germline, CDR1 is LNHDA and CDR2 is SQIVND (reference sequence). This CDR3 region has 16 residues. The CDR3 spells CASTPGGGLLYNEQFF. The DNA of the CDR3 is TGTGCCAGTACCCCGGGAGGGGGGCTGCTCTACAATGAGCAGTTCTTC.

The J gene is TRBJ2-7, the V gene TRBV5-6; 8 positions agree with TRBD1. Germline CDR1 and CDR2: SGHDT and YYEEEE. The CDR3 has 14 amino acids. The V gene end was trimmed by 4 bases and the J gene end by 2 bases; junction bases not matched to a gene: 5. The CDR3 coding sequence is TGTGCCAGCAGCCAGTACAGGGGGGCCTACGAGCAGTACTTC. This gives the protein CASSQYRGAYEQYF.

The gene calls are TRBV20-1 and TRBJ2-5; D is ambiguous. The CDR3 sequence is 10 residues long. CDR1 and CDR2 from the germline V gene are DFQATT and SNEGSKA (reference sequence). V lost 3 bases and J 5 bases, leaving 4 bases between the germline ends. CDR3 nucleotides: TGCAGTGCTAGTGGGGAGACCCAGTACTTC. This gives the protein CSASGETQYF.

The CDR3 nucleotides read TGCGCCAGCAGAACGGGCCGAACGGGAAACACCATATATTTT. Its translation: CASRTGRTGNTIYF. The chain is built from TRBV5-1 and TRBJ1-3, with no clear D. Looked up from germline, CDR1 is SGHRS and CDR2 is YFSETQ. The V end lost 5 bases, the J end lost 4 bases, and 13 bases lay between the germline ends. CDR3 length: 14 amino acids. Together with reference TRBV5-1 and TRBJ1-3, the CDR3 gives the full variable domain: KAGVTQTPRYLIKTRGQQVTLSCSPISGHRSVSWYQQTPGQGLQFLFEYFSETQRNKGNFPGRFSGRQFSNSRSEMNVSTLELGDSALYLCASRTGRTGNTIYFGEGSWLTVV.

V is TRBV7-9 and J is TRBJ2-1, with unresolved D. The CDR3 runs to 15 residues. Germline V lookup: CDR1 SEHNR, CDR2 FQNEAQ (reference sequence). V was pared by 1 base and J by 0 bases, with 7 bases between. The CDR3 spells CASSLDSGSYNEQFF. The CDR3 region has the DNA TGTGCCAGCAGCTTAGATTCGGGCTCCTACAATGAGCAGTTCTTC.

This chain uses TRBV10-1 with TRBJ2-7; 8 bases align to TRBD1. Germline V gene lookup returns CDR1 WNHNN and CDR2 SYGVQD (reference sequence). The junction had 7 bases not matched to a gene; V was cut back by 4 bases and J by 5 bases. The CDR3 sequence is 14 residues long. CDR3 sequence: CASSGLRGRDEQYF. The DNA for the CDR3 is TGCGCCAGCAGTGGGCTCAGGGGGCGCGACGAGCAGTACTTC.

This clone was observed a few times. V and J are TRBV7-8 and TRBJ1-6; TRBD1 matches at 9 bases. The CDR3 covers 16 residues. The V gene's germline CDR1 is SGHVS and CDR2 FQNEAQ. The V gene end was trimmed by 10 bases and the J gene end by 5 bases; junction bases not matched to a gene: 12. The CDR3 loop is CATSKGQGADNSPLHF. For the CDR3, the DNA is TGTGCCACGTCAAAGGGACAGGGAGCGGATAATTCACCCCTCCACTTT.

CDR3 sequence: CASSQGQGALGNTIYF. CDR3 coding DNA: TGCGCCAGCAGCCAGGGACAGGGGGCGTTGGGAAACACCATATATTTT. The J gene is TRBJ1-3, the V gene TRBV5-1, with 12 positions matching TRBD1. This CDR3 comprises 16 residues. The V and J ends lost 4 bases and 4 bases, in that order; junction bases with no gene match: 6. CDR1 SGHRS and CDR2 YFSETQ come from the germline V gene. The complete variable domain, with remaining parts taken from reference TRBV5-1 and TRBJ1-3, reads KAGVTQTPRYLIKTRGQQVTLSCSPISGHRSVSWYQQTPGQGLQFLFEYFSETQRNKGNFPGRFSGRQFSNSRSEMNVSTLELGDSALYLCASSQGQGALGNTIYFGEGSWLTVV.

V is TRBV10-2 and J is TRBJ2-1, with unresolved D. This CDR3 region has 13 residues. V shed 8 bases and J shed 0 bases, with 8 bases lying between them. CDR1 is WSHSY and CDR2 is SAAADI in the germline V gene. The CDR3, as DNA: TGCGCCAGCGCGGAGAGCTCCTACAATGAGCAGTTCTTC. This encodes CASAESSYNEQFF.

The V gene is TRBV27, the J gene TRBJ1-5, with 7 bases fitting TRBD1. Germline-derived CDR1 and CDR2 are MNHEY and SMNVEV (reference sequence). The CDR3 has 17 residues. Trimming took 3 bases from V and 5 from J; bases not matched to a gene: 13. The CDR3 DNA reads TGTGCCAGCAGTTTCCTACGGAGCGGGACAGTTCATCAGCCCCAGCATTTT. Its protein is CASSFLRSGTVHQPQHF.